These T cell receptor beta chains were read from a single sample in a study of T cell repertoires in cytomegalovirus infection. For these receptors, no antigen is known. MiXCR was run by TCRdb on the reads, yielding one entry per CDR3 protein. The sample holds about 900,000 distinct CDR3 sequences, approximately 31% seen once. The source material was cultured CD8+ T cells from PBMCs, sampled from culture after CMV antigen stimulation. Source of these receptors: a human donor in good health (CMV status not recorded). Some clones in this sample may be carry-over from other donors' samples. CDR3s include the opening cysteine and the closing phenylalanine or tryptophan. Each record gives: clone size, J gene, D gene, V gene, CDR3 protein, CDR3 DNA. The D gene is left open where the match is weak. Only part of the rows carry a size: once, few, many, or a class if the clone is expanded.

abundance: few; j_gene: TRBJ1-4; d_gene: -; v_gene: TRBV4-1; CDR3aa: CASSQGGRGVGEKLFF; CDR3nt: TGCGCCAGCAGCCAAGGGGGAAGAGGAGTAGGCGAAAAACTGTTTTTT
abundance: -; j_gene: TRBJ2-3; d_gene: TRBD2; v_gene: TRBV6-8; CDR3aa: CASSPRPDLWRGDKDTQYF; CDR3nt: TGTGCCAGCAGCCCACGGCCCGACCTATGGCGGGGGGATAAAGATACGCAGTATTTT
abundance: many; j_gene: TRBJ2-1; d_gene: -; v_gene: TRBV7-2; CDR3aa: CASSRAPTGEQFF; CDR3nt: TGTGCCAGCAGCCGGGCTCCGACGGGGGAGCAGTTCTTC
abundance: -; j_gene: TRBJ2-3; d_gene: -; v_gene: TRBV6-8; CDR3aa: CASSYLRASTDTQYF; CDR3nt: TGTGCCAGCAGTTACTTAAGGGCTAGCACAGATACGCAGTATTTT
abundance: -; j_gene: TRBJ2-5; d_gene: -; v_gene: TRBV10-3; CDR3aa: CASLQGSRGSQETQYF; CDR3nt: TGTGCCAGCTTGCAAGGGAGCAGGGGAAGCCAAGAGACCCAGTACTTC
abundance: -; j_gene: TRBJ1-5; d_gene: -; v_gene: TRBV29-1; CDR3aa: CSVEDRDDQPQHF; CDR3nt: TGCAGCGTTGAAGATCGGGACGATCAGCCCCAGCATTTT
abundance: -; j_gene: TRBJ2-1; d_gene: -; v_gene: TRBV19; CDR3aa: CASYHGGPEQFF; CDR3nt: TGTGCCAGTTATCACGGCGGGCCGGAGCAGTTCTTC
abundance: many; j_gene: TRBJ2-1; d_gene: -; v_gene: TRBV7-2; CDR3aa: CASSLYSVEAYNEQFF; CDR3nt: TGTGCCAGCAGCTTATACTCGGTCGAGGCCTACAATGAGCAGTTCTTC
abundance: few; j_gene: TRBJ2-1; d_gene: -; v_gene: TRBV7-9; CDR3aa: CASQGGSTWEPYNEQFF; CDR3nt: TGTGCCAGCCAGGGTGGGAGTACGTGGGAACCTTACAATGAGCAGTTCTTC
abundance: many; j_gene: TRBJ2-7; d_gene: -; v_gene: TRBV7-9; CDR3aa: CASSLAWEQYF; CDR3nt: TGTGCCAGCAGCTTAGCTTGGGAGCAGTACTTC
abundance: -; j_gene: TRBJ2-5; d_gene: -; v_gene: TRBV25-1; CDR3aa: CASSDMSGPVWTQYF; CDR3nt: TGTGCCAGCAGTGATATGTCAGGGCCCGTGTGGACCCAGTACTTC
abundance: many; j_gene: TRBJ2-2; d_gene: -; v_gene: TRBV7-2; CDR3aa: CASSLEITTATGELFF; CDR3nt: TGTGCCAGCAGCTTAGAAATAACCACGGCCACCGGGGAGCTGTTTTTT
abundance: many; j_gene: TRBJ1-6; d_gene: TRBD1; v_gene: TRBV6-5; CDR3aa: CASSYFGTGNSPLHF; CDR3nt: TGTGCCAGCAGTTACTTCGGGACAGGGAATTCACCCCTCCACTTT
abundance: many; j_gene: TRBJ1-1; d_gene: TRBD1; v_gene: TRBV6-2/TRBV6-3; CDR3aa: CASSYWTGEWNTEAFF; CDR3nt: TGTGCCAGCAGTTACTGGACAGGGGAATGGAACACTGAAGCTTTCTTT
abundance: -; j_gene: TRBJ1-2; d_gene: -; v_gene: TRBV13; CDR3aa: CASSLEGDGANYGYTF; CDR3nt: TGTGCCAGCAGCTTAGAGGGTGATGGTGCTAACTATGGCTACACCTTC
abundance: -; j_gene: TRBJ1-3; d_gene: -; v_gene: TRBV10-3; CDR3aa: CAISELWIDSGNTIYF; CDR3nt: TGTGCCATCAGTGAGCTATGGATCGACTCTGGAAACACCATATATTTT
abundance: -; j_gene: TRBJ2-1; d_gene: -; v_gene: TRBV29-1; CDR3aa: CSVSQGNEQFF; CDR3nt: TGCAGCGTCTCACAGGGAAATGAGCAGTTCTTC
abundance: few; j_gene: TRBJ2-1; d_gene: TRBD1; v_gene: TRBV4-1; CDR3aa: CASSQEGQRYRAYNEQFF; CDR3nt: TGCGCCAGCAGCCAAGAGGGACAGAGATACCGAGCCTACAATGAGCAGTTCTTC
abundance: many; j_gene: TRBJ2-6; d_gene: TRBD1; v_gene: TRBV7-2; CDR3aa: CASSLNRHRGTNVLTF; CDR3nt: TGTGCCAGCAGCTTAAATCGTCACAGGGGGACCAACGTCCTGACTTTC
abundance: few; j_gene: TRBJ2-1; d_gene: TRBD2; v_gene: TRBV2; CDR3aa: CASSEARGGSYNEQFF; CDR3nt: TGTGCCAGCAGTGAAGCGCGGGGGGGCTCCTACAATGAGCAGTTCTTC
abundance: -; j_gene: TRBJ1-1; d_gene: -; v_gene: TRBV27; CDR3aa: CASSQPPQGMNTEAFF; CDR3nt: TGTGCCAGCAGTCAACCCCCCCAGGGGATGAACACTGAAGCTTTCTTT
abundance: -; j_gene: TRBJ1-6; d_gene: -; v_gene: TRBV20-1; CDR3aa: CGARDREGYNSPLHF; CDR3nt: TGCGGTGCTAGAGATCGAGAGGGCTATAATTCACCCCTCCACTTT
abundance: few; j_gene: TRBJ2-1; d_gene: TRBD1; v_gene: TRBV19; CDR3aa: CASRLGGQEYNEQFF; CDR3nt: TGTGCCAGTAGGTTAGGGGGACAGGAATACAATGAGCAGTTCTTC
abundance: -; j_gene: TRBJ1-1; d_gene: -; v_gene: TRBV6-5; CDR3aa: CASSYGGTYTEAFF; CDR3nt: TGTGCCAGCAGTTACGGGGGGACTTACACTGAAGCTTTCTTT
abundance: -; j_gene: TRBJ1-6; d_gene: TRBD1; v_gene: TRBV27; CDR3aa: CASSWLTGYNSPLHF; CDR3nt: TGTGCCAGCAGTTGGCTGACAGGGTATAATTCACCCCTCCACTTT
abundance: -; j_gene: TRBJ2-3; d_gene: TRBD2; v_gene: TRBV6-5; CDR3aa: CASSSPFDAGGGDTQYF; CDR3nt: TGTGCCAGCAGTTCCCCCTTTGACGCGGGGGGTGGGGATACGCAGTATTTT
abundance: -; j_gene: TRBJ2-3; d_gene: -; v_gene: TRBV7-9; CDR3aa: CASRGGPPYTDTQYF; CDR3nt: TGTGCCAGCAGGGGGGGACCTCCTTACACAGATACGCAGTATTTT
abundance: few; j_gene: TRBJ2-5; d_gene: TRBD2; v_gene: TRBV28; CDR3aa: CASSLRASGNQETQYF; CDR3nt: TGTGCCAGCAGTTTAAGGGCTAGCGGGAACCAAGAGACCCAGTACTTC
abundance: -; j_gene: TRBJ1-1; d_gene: TRBD1; v_gene: TRBV5-1; CDR3aa: CASRYRDRGPRNTEAFF; CDR3nt: TGCGCCAGCAGGTACCGGGACAGGGGGCCGAGAAACACTGAAGCTTTCTTT
abundance: few; j_gene: TRBJ2-1; d_gene: -; v_gene: TRBV20-1; CDR3aa: CSARQTGKGSYNEQFF; CDR3nt: TGCAGTGCTAGACAAACAGGGAAGGGCTCCTACAATGAGCAGTTCTTC
abundance: -; j_gene: TRBJ1-3; d_gene: TRBD1; v_gene: TRBV27; CDR3aa: CASSQQGASGNTIYF; CDR3nt: TGTGCCAGCAGTCAACAGGGGGCTTCTGGAAACACCATATATTTT
abundance: many; j_gene: TRBJ1-5; d_gene: TRBD1; v_gene: TRBV7-8; CDR3aa: CASSLGAGGGSNQPQHF; CDR3nt: TGTGCCAGCAGCTTAGGGGCAGGGGGCGGGAGCAATCAGCCCCAGCATTTT
abundance: -; j_gene: TRBJ2-3; d_gene: TRBD2; v_gene: TRBV6-2/TRBV6-3; CDR3aa: CASSERGDKITDTQYF; CDR3nt: TGTGCCAGCAGTGAACGGGGGGATAAAATCACAGATACGCAGTATTTT
abundance: -; j_gene: TRBJ1-4; d_gene: -; v_gene: TRBV7-6; CDR3aa: CASSPQVGDEKLFF; CDR3nt: TGTGCCAGCAGCCCACAGGTTGGGGATGAAAAACTGTTTTTT
abundance: -; j_gene: TRBJ1-1; d_gene: -; v_gene: TRBV20-1; CDR3aa: CSARDLGAEAFF; CDR3nt: TGCAGTGCTAGAGATCTGGGCGCTGAAGCTTTCTTT
abundance: once; j_gene: TRBJ1-2; d_gene: TRBD1; v_gene: TRBV15; CDR3aa: CATSRDRPGTDSYGYTF; CDR3nt: TGTGCCACCAGCAGAGACCGACCCGGGACAGATTCCTATGGCTACACCTTC
abundance: few; j_gene: TRBJ1-2; d_gene: -; v_gene: TRBV9; CDR3aa: CASSAFRQARYGYTF; CDR3nt: TGTGCCAGCAGCGCCTTCCGACAGGCTCGCTATGGCTACACCTTC
abundance: -; j_gene: TRBJ1-2; d_gene: -; v_gene: TRBV7-9; CDR3aa: CACPRSNYGYTF; CDR3nt: TGTGCGTGCCCCCGATCTAACTATGGCTACACCTTC
abundance: once; j_gene: TRBJ2-1; d_gene: TRBD1; v_gene: TRBV6-2/TRBV6-3; CDR3aa: CASSYPRTGYPVNEQFF; CDR3nt: TGTGCCAGCAGTTACCCCCGGACAGGGTATCCGGTCAATGAGCAGTTCTTC
abundance: few; j_gene: TRBJ2-2; d_gene: TRBD1; v_gene: TRBV11-2; CDR3aa: CASSYRGTNTGELFF; CDR3nt: TGTGCCAGCAGCTACAGGGGCACGAACACCGGGGAGCTGTTTTTT
abundance: few; j_gene: TRBJ2-2; d_gene: -; v_gene: TRBV12-5; CDR3aa: CASAQQGTGELFF; CDR3nt: TGTGCTAGTGCTCAGCAGGGGACCGGGGAGCTGTTTTTT
abundance: few; j_gene: TRBJ1-4; d_gene: -; v_gene: TRBV20-1; CDR3aa: CSASVNREMGEKLFF; CDR3nt: TGCAGTGCTAGCGTGAACAGGGAAATGGGTGAAAAACTGTTTTTT
abundance: once; j_gene: TRBJ1-1; d_gene: -; v_gene: TRBV28; CDR3aa: CASSFIVPSGTEAFF; CDR3nt: TGTGCCAGCAGTTTTATCGTTCCCTCGGGGACTGAAGCTTTCTTT
abundance: -; j_gene: TRBJ1-1; d_gene: TRBD1; v_gene: TRBV3-1; CDR3aa: CASSQDPHHTGGTEAFF; CDR3nt: TGTGCCAGCAGCCAAGATCCCCATCATACAGGGGGCACTGAAGCTTTCTTT
abundance: many; j_gene: TRBJ2-1; d_gene: -; v_gene: TRBV7-2; CDR3aa: CASIPVGIGNEQFF; CDR3nt: TGTGCCAGCATACCCGTCGGGATTGGGAATGAGCAGTTCTTC
abundance: few; j_gene: TRBJ2-2; d_gene: TRBD2; v_gene: TRBV2; CDR3aa: CASNGGTPAGELFF; CDR3nt: TGTGCCAGCAACGGGGGGACCCCTGCCGGGGAGCTGTTTTTT
abundance: -; j_gene: TRBJ1-4; d_gene: -; v_gene: TRBV27; CDR3aa: CASSLGSLNEKLFF; CDR3nt: TGTGCCAGCAGTTTGGGCAGCCTTAATGAAAAACTGTTTTTT
abundance: once; j_gene: TRBJ1-5; d_gene: -; v_gene: TRBV10-3; CDR3aa: CAISLSRGVESNQPQHF; CDR3nt: TGTGCCATCAGCCTTTCCAGGGGAGTTGAGAGCAATCAGCCCCAGCATTTT
abundance: -; j_gene: TRBJ1-2; d_gene: TRBD1; v_gene: TRBV9; CDR3aa: CASSDPRDRNGANYGYTF; CDR3nt: TGTGCCAGCAGCGATCCTCGGGACAGAAATGGGGCTAACTATGGCTACACCTTC
abundance: -; j_gene: TRBJ2-3; d_gene: TRBD2; v_gene: TRBV7-9; CDR3aa: CASSTTSGGPFLGQYF; CDR3nt: TGTGCCAGCAGCACTACTAGCGGGGGGCCGTTCCTCGGGCAGTATTTT
abundance: -; j_gene: TRBJ2-5; d_gene: TRBD1; v_gene: TRBV7-2; CDR3aa: CASSSRDSRGETQYF; CDR3nt: TGTGCCAGCAGCTCACGGGACAGCCGGGGAGAGACCCAGTACTTC
abundance: -; j_gene: TRBJ2-2; d_gene: -; v_gene: TRBV7-6; CDR3aa: CASRLHTGELFF; CDR3nt: TGTGCCAGCAGGCTTCACACCGGGGAGCTGTTTTTT
abundance: -; j_gene: TRBJ2-5; d_gene: -; v_gene: TRBV7-9; CDR3aa: CASSLAQGLPQETQYF; CDR3nt: TGTGCCAGCAGCTTAGCACAGGGACTGCCTCAAGAGACCCAGTACTTC
abundance: -; j_gene: TRBJ2-5; d_gene: -; v_gene: TRBV27; CDR3aa: CASRGGVGAQYF; CDR3nt: TGTGCAAGCAGGGGGGGGGTTGGGGCCCAGTACTTC
abundance: -; j_gene: TRBJ1-2; d_gene: -; v_gene: TRBV7-8; CDR3aa: CASSIREGGAGGYTF; CDR3nt: TGTGCCAGCAGCATTAGGGAAGGAGGAGCGGGTGGCTACACCTTC